This passage covers 29 T cell receptor beta chains from one sample sequenced in a study of shared clonotypes between healthy human individuals. Clones were sequenced by immunoSEQ multiplex PCR, and TCRdb holds only the in-frame ones, with some missing. The profile covers over 1.5 million clones, with 95% to 99% appearing a single time and 0.4% to 0.45% taken by the ten largest. Sequencing was carried out using naive CD4+ T cells sorted from blood. The subset is: CD45RA+ positively selected. The receptors stem from a man in his thirties or forties in good health.

The count of this clone is one. The CDR3 region is CASSRGLSGTQYF. CDR3 nucleotide sequence: TGTGCCAGCTCGCGCGGCCTCTCGGGGACCCAGTACTTC. V gene TRBV18 combines with J gene TRBJ2-5, with no clear D. Deletions cut 6 bases from V and 7 bases from J, with 15 bases between. The CDR3 is 13 residues long. From germline, CDR1 is KGHSH and CDR2 LQKENI.

This CDR3 is CAISDNYNEQFF. The DNA of the CDR3 is TGTGCCATCAGTGACAACTACAATGAGCAGTTCTTC. The rearrangement joins TRBV10-3 to TRBJ2-1; D is uncertain. V gave up 3 bases and J gave up 3 bases, with 3 bases separating them. Germline-derived CDR1 and CDR2 are ENHRY and SYGVKD. There are 12 residues in the CDR3.

This clone came up once. The CDR3: CASSVTSGGNNEQFF. The CDR3 DNA reads as TGTGCCAGCAGTGTAACTAGCGGAGGGAACAATGAGCAGTTCTTC. This rearrangement joins TRBV2 to TRBJ2-1; 8 nucleotides line up with TRBD2. The length of the CDR3 is 15 residues. Germline V gene sequence: CDR1 SNHLY, CDR2 FYNNEI. V dropped 4 bases and J dropped 5; count of bases not matched to a gene: 7.

This sequence joins TRBV10-3 and TRBJ2-5; D uncertain. This CDR3 is 14 amino acids long. Germline V gives CDR1 ENHRY, CDR2 SYGVKD. V lost 2 bases to trimming and J lost 2 bases, with 9 bases between them. The CDR3 DNA is TGTGCCATCAGTGAGGATCGGAGACAAGAGACCCAGTACTTC. Translated, it gives CAISEDRRQETQYF.

This sequence joins TRBV5-4 and TRBJ2-1; D might be TRBD2 (5 bases). The V end was cut by 1 base, the J end by 3 bases, with 14 bases between. Looked up from germline, CDR1 is SGHNT and CDR2 is YYREEE (reference sequence). This CDR3 contains 16 residues. The DNA for the CDR3 is TGTGCCAGCAGCTTGAGTCTCCCGAGGGACTACAATGAGCAGTTCTTC. This sequence encodes CASSLSLPRDYNEQFF.

To note about this clone: This sample also contains other DNA sequences that code for the same CDR3. The rearrangement links TRBV15 to TRBJ1-1; D is undetermined. This CDR3 has 13 residues. Germline V gives CDR1 LNHNV, CDR2 YYDKDF (reference sequence). Trimming took off 0 bases at V and 5 bases at J, with 7 bases between the two ends. The CDR3 region is CATSRDGWTEAFF. The CDR3 bases are TGTGCCACCAGCAGAGATGGTTGGACTGAAGCTTTCTTT.

This chain joins TRBV5-4 and TRBJ2-5, with a tentative D call TRBD1 (6 bases). This CDR3 spans 14 amino acids. Germline CDR1 is SGHNT and CDR2 is YYREEE (reference sequence). The V end was cut by 4 bases, the J end by 5 bases, with 15 bases between. CDR3 sequence: CASSPKGVLETQYF. As DNA, the CDR3 is TGTGCCAGCAGCCCGAAGGGGGTTTTGGAGACCCAGTACTTC.

V and J are TRBV2 and TRBJ2-1, with 12 bases matching TRBD2. This CDR3 comprises 17 residues. CDR1 SNHLY and CDR2 FYNNEI come from the germline V gene. With V trimmed by 3 bases and J by 0 bases, 3 bases remained unmatched. The CDR3 is CASSDGLAGYSYNEQFF. The CDR3 DNA is TGTGCCAGCAGTGACGGACTAGCGGGGTACTCCTACAATGAGCAGTTCTTC.

The chain has TRBV27 and TRBJ1-2; 9 positions match TRBD1. The CDR3 runs 13 residues. Germline V gene sequence: CDR1 MNHEY, CDR2 SMNVEV (reference sequence). The V gene end was trimmed by 6 bases and the J gene end by 6 bases; junction bases not matched to a gene: 5. CDR3 DNA: TGTGCCAGCAGAGACAGGGGGATAGATGGCTACACCTTC. Amino acid sequence: CASRDRGIDGYTF.

The V and J genes are TRBV7-9 and TRBJ2-3; D is unclear. The CDR3 sequence is 16 residues long. CDR1 is SEHNR, CDR2 FQNEAQ, per germline (reference sequence). V lost 1 base and J 0 bases, leaving 11 bases between the germline ends. Here the CDR3 reads CASSLVPASSTDTQYF. CDR3 DNA sequence: TGTGCCAGCAGCTTAGTGCCAGCTTCTAGCACAGATACGCAGTATTTT.

This sequence joins TRBV14 and TRBJ1-1; D is undetermined. Trimming pared 7 bases from V and 1 base from J, leaving 10 bases between. CDR3 length: 13 amino acids. CDR1 is SGHDN, CDR2 FVKESK, per germline. The CDR3 DNA sequence: TGTGCCAGCACCCCAGGTCGGAACACTGAAGCTTTCTTT. Encoded protein: CASTPGRNTEAFF.

CDR3 in DNA: TGCGCCAGCAGTCTTCTTCCACAAGCGCCCCAAGAGACCCAGTACTTC. Protein product: CASSLLPQAPQETQYF. This chain joins TRBV5-1 and TRBJ2-5; D is undetermined. The CDR3 has 16 amino acids. The germline V gene encodes CDR1 SGHRS and CDR2 YFSETQ. Trimming pared 5 bases from V and 1 base from J, leaving 18 bases between.

The J gene is TRBJ1-4, the V gene TRBV10-3; D gene uncertain. CDR1 and CDR2 from the germline V gene are ENHRY and SYGVKD. Trimming cost V 0 bases and J 5 bases, with 10 bases left between them. This CDR3 comprises 15 residues. As DNA, the CDR3 is TGTGCCATCAGTGAGTCTGGCGTGGGGAATGAAAAACTGTTTTTT. It yields the protein CAISESGVGNEKLFF.

This chain uses TRBV28 with TRBJ2-3; no clear D. The CDR3 loop spans 14 amino acids. The V gene lost 4 bases and the J gene lost 1 base, with 9 bases spanning the gap. The V gene's germline CDR1 is MDHEN and CDR2 SYDVKM. As DNA, the CDR3 is TGTGCCAGCAGTTCTTCCGGTGGCACAGATACGCAGTATTTT. Residues: CASSSSGGTDTQYF.

This chain links TRBV19 with TRBJ2-3, with 7 bases aligning to TRBD1. This CDR3 region has 15 residues. Germline V gives CDR1 LNHDA, CDR2 SQIVND (reference sequence). V was clipped by 6 bases and J by 2 bases; unmatched bases: 8. The CDR3 nucleotides read TGTGCCAGTAGGCCGGGACAGTCATACACAGATACGCAGTATTTT. Protein sequence: CASRPGQSYTDTQYF. The full variable domain, completed using reference TRBV19 and TRBJ2-3, is DGGITQSPKYLFRKEGQNVTLSCEQNLNHDAMYWYRQDPGQGLRLIYYSQIVNDFQKGDIAEGYSVSREKKESFPLTVTSAQKNPTAFYLCASRPGQSYTDTQYFGPGTRLTVL.

This chain connects TRBV7-2 to TRBJ2-7; TRBD2 agrees at 9 bases. CDR3 length: 14 residues. V was pared by 3 bases and J by 7 bases, with 7 bases of the junction left unmatched. Germline V CDR1 and CDR2: SGHTA, FQGNSA. The CDR3 loop is CASSFSGTSHEQYF. CDR3 DNA sequence: TGTGCCAGCAGCTTCTCCGGGACTAGCCATGAGCAGTACTTC.

The chain recombines TRBV19 with TRBJ2-7, with D tentatively TRBD2 (5 bases). Germline V gives CDR1 LNHDA, CDR2 SQIVND (reference sequence). The CDR3 has 13 residues. Trimming pared 8 bases from V and 2 bases from J, leaving 13 bases between. The CDR3 coding sequence is TGTGCCAGTGGCCGGGGTCGAGCCTACGAGCAGTACTTC. Protein sequence: CASGRGRAYEQYF.

The chain uses TRBV5-1 and TRBJ1-1, with D perhaps matching TRBD1 (5 bases). Trimming shortened V by 0 bases and J by 4 bases, and 13 bases separated the two germline ends. Germline V gene data show CDR1 as SGHRS and CDR2 as YFSETQ. The CDR3 is made up of 15 amino acids. Here the CDR3 DNA reads TGCGCCAGCAGCTTGGACTTGGGGGGAAGCACTGAAGCTTTCTTT. Amino acids: CASSLDLGGSTEAFF.

The V and J genes are TRBV6-4 and TRBJ2-3; TRBD2 agrees at 8 bases. Germline assignment: CDR1 MRHNA and CDR2 SNTAGT. CDR3 length equals 20 residues. V shed 8 bases, J shed 2 bases, and the junction held 24 bases outside the gene matches. The CDR3 nucleotides are TGTGCCAGCCTAATAAAGGAACTAGCGGACCCCGGGGCTGTCACAGATACGCAGTATTTT. Its translation is CASLIKELADPGAVTDTQYF.

The genes are TRBV15 and TRBJ2-1; D is unresolved. V gave up 1 base and J gave up 0 bases, with 7 bases separating them. In germline, CDR1 is LNHNV, CDR2 YYDKDF (reference sequence). This CDR3 comprises 15 residues. CDR3 DNA sequence: TGTGCCACCAGCAGAGGCGGTCCCTCCTACAATGAGCAGTTCTTC. Translation: CATSRGGPSYNEQFF.

V gene TRBV4-3 combines with J gene TRBJ2-5; a possible D gene is TRBD1 (6 bases). The germline V gene has CDR1 LGHNA and CDR2 YSLEER. This CDR3 spans 15 amino acids. The V end lost 0 bases, the J end lost 5 bases, and 13 bases lay between the germline ends. The CDR3 DNA is TGCGCCAGCAGCCAAGATGGAGCAGGGGACGAGACCCAGTACTTC. Residues: CASSQDGAGDETQYF.

This chain joins TRBV11-2 and TRBJ2-7; 8 bases align to TRBD1. The CDR3 covers 15 residues. CDR1 is SGHAT and CDR2 is FQNNGV in the germline V gene. Trimming cost V 7 bases and J 0 bases; bases outside gene matches: 8. The CDR3 spells CASIRQGKGSYEQYF. The CDR3 DNA reads as TGTGCCAGCATCAGACAGGGGAAAGGCTCCTACGAGCAGTACTTC.

DNA for the CDR3: TGTGCCAGCAGCCCGACGGAAGGACAGGCCTACGAGCAGTACTTC. Its protein product is CASSPTEGQAYEQYF. The gene calls are TRBV6-5 and TRBJ2-7; 7 nucleotides match TRBD1. The germline gives CDR1 MNHEY, CDR2 SVGAGI. The CDR3 sequence is 15 residues long. V dropped 6 bases and J dropped 2; count of bases not matched to a gene: 10.

As DNA, the CDR3 is TGCGCCAGCAGCCTGGACGGGGACCGAGTGCGGCCCCAGCATTTT. It translates to CASSLDGDRVRPQHF. The gene calls are TRBV5-1 and TRBJ1-5; TRBD1 is a possible D gene (5 bases). The CDR3 spans 15 residues. Germline V gene lookup returns CDR1 SGHRS and CDR2 YFSETQ. Trimming shortened V by 4 bases and J by 9 bases, and 20 bases separated the two germline ends.

V is TRBV5-1 and J is TRBJ2-7; D call uncertain. V was cut by 2 bases and J by 0 bases, with 9 bases left in between. The CDR3 spans 14 residues. Germline loops: CDR1 SGHRS, CDR2 YFSETQ. The chain's CDR3 is CASSLGVNSYEQYF. In DNA, the CDR3 is TGCGCCAGCAGCTTAGGCGTAAACTCCTACGAGCAGTACTTC.

V is TRBV19 and J is TRBJ2-1, with a weak D call TRBD1 (5 bases). Trimming removed 2 bases at V and 7 bases at J, with 21 bases between. CDR1 and CDR2 from the germline V gene are LNHDA and SQIVND (reference sequence). This CDR3 has 17 residues. CDR3 loop: CASSIPWRSGHLNEQFF. CDR3 nucleotide sequence: TGTGCCAGTAGTATACCATGGCGATCTGGACACCTTAATGAGCAGTTCTTC.

The chain joins TRBV6-5 to TRBJ1-5, with D maybe TRBD1 (6 bases). Trimming took off 7 bases at V and 6 bases at J, with 13 bases between the two ends. Per germline, CDR1 MNHEY and CDR2 SVGAGI. The CDR3 contains 13 residues. The CDR3 DNA follows: TGTGCCAGCAAGGGGGGGCTTTCTCAGCCCCAGCATTTT. As protein: CASKGGLSQPQHF.

The chain combines TRBV7-9 with TRBJ1-5, with D hard to call. The V gene lost 4 bases and the J gene lost 1 base, with 11 bases spanning the gap. This CDR3 is built from 15 residues. Germline CDR1 reads SEHNR; CDR2 reads FQNEAQ (reference sequence). The CDR3 region is CASSSERASNQPQHF. The CDR3 DNA follows: TGTGCCAGCAGCTCCGAGAGGGCCAGCAATCAGCCCCAGCATTTT.

The gene calls are TRBV6-6 and TRBJ2-7, with D maybe TRBD1 (6 bases). CDR1 MNHNY and CDR2 SVGAGI come from the germline V gene (reference sequence). Trimming took off 0 bases at V and 2 bases at J, with 14 bases between the two ends. This CDR3 comprises 16 residues. The CDR3 protein is CASSYSLQTGTYEQYF. DNA for the CDR3: TGTGCCAGCAGTTACTCATTACAGACAGGAACCTACGAGCAGTACTTC.